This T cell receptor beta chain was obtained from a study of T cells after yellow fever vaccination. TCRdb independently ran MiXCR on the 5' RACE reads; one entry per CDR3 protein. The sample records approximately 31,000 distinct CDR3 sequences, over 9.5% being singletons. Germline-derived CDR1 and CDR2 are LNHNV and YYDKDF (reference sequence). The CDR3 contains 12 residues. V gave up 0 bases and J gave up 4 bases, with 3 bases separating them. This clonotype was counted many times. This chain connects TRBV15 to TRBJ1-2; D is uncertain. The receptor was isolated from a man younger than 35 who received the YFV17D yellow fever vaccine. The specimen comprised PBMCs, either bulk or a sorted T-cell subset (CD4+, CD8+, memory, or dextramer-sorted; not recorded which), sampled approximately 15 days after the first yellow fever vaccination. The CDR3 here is CATSRDAYGYTF. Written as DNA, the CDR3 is TGTGCCACCAGCAGAGACGCCTATGGCTACACCTTC.